This TCR beta chain was captured in a study of T cell repertoires in cytomegalovirus infection. Study summary: Based on public TCR beta signatures, there were indications of CMV infection and of a matching HLA type.

This clonotype was picked up a small number of times. The antigen is undetermined. CDR1 is SGHTA and CDR2 is FQGNSA in the germline V gene. With V trimmed by 6 bases and J by 3 bases, 4 bases remained unmatched. The CDR3 is 14 amino acids. TCRdb used MiXCR to reprocess the reads, holding one entry per CDR3 protein. This sample has some 70,000 distinct CDR3 sequences, with about 22% found just once. This sequence originates from a human donor in good health (CMV status not recorded). Some clones in this sample may be carry-over from other donors' samples. V usage is TRBV7-2 and J usage is TRBJ2-5; 10 bases match TRBD2. Sequencing was performed on PBMCs, sequenced either directly or after in vitro stimulation (not recorded which). CDR3 coding DNA: TGTGCCAGCAGGCTAGCGGGAGTTAAAGAGACCCAGTACTTC. Translated: CASRLAGVKETQYF.